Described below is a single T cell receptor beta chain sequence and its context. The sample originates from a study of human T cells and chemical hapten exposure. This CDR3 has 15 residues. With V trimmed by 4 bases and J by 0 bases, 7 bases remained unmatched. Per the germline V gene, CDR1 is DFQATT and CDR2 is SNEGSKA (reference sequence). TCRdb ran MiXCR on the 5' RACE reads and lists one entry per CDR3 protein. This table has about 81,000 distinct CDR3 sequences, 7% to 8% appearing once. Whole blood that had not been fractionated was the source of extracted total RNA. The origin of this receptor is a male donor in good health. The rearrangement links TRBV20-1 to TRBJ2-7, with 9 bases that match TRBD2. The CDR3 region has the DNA TGCAGTGCTACCGGCAGTAGCGGGAGCTCCTACGAGCAGTACTTC. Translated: CSATGSSGSSYEQYF.